The sequence of this TCR beta chain was determined in a study of T cell responses to AZD1222 COVID-19 vaccine. Regarding this clone: Antigen unknown.

General study points: Increases in Spike-specific TCR breadth and depth were seen after two AZD1222 doses. Researchers report vaccine-associated CD4 TCRs spanning spike, with dominance at 160-218 and 743-854. Females outnumbered males among donors, who were mostly white British; clonal diversity was possibly underestimated.

Data came from immunoSEQ multiplex PCR; TCRdb stores just in-frame clones and leaves some out. Among some 86,000 clones listed, roughly nine tenths were seen once. This CDR3 region has 16 residues. Per germline, CDR1 LNHDA and CDR2 SQIVND (reference sequence). V trimming: 4 bases; J trimming: 5 bases; junction bases outside the gene matches: 11. The sample consisted of peripheral blood, taken 28 days after the second AZD1222 dose. The chain couples TRBV19 to TRBJ2-5; 9 bases match TRBD1. This TCR derives from an adult who received the AZD1222 COVID-19 vaccine. The CDR3 bases are TGTGCCAGTAGTAGTGGAAAAGGACAGGGGTTTGAGACCCAGTACTTC. Its translation: CASSSGKGQGFETQYF. The variable domain in full, completed from reference TRBV19 and TRBJ2-5, reads DGGITQSPKYLFRKEGQNVTLSCEQNLNHDAMYWYRQDPGQGLRLIYYSQIVNDFQKGDIAEGYSVSREKKESFPLTVTSAQKNPTAFYLCASSSGKGQGFETQYFGPGTRLLVL.